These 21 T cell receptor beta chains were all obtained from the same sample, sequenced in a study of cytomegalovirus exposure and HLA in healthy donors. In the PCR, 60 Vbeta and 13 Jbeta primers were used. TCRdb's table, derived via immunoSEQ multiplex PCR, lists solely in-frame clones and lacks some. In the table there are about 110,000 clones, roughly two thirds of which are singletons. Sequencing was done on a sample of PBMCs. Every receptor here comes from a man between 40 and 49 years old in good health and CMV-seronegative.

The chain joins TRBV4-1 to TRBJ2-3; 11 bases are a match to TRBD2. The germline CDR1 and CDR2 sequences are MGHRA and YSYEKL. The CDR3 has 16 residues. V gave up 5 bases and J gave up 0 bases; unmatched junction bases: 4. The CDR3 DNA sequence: TGCGCCAGCAGCATGGGGACTAGCGGTAGCACAGATACGCAGTATTTT. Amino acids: CASSMGTSGSTDTQYF.

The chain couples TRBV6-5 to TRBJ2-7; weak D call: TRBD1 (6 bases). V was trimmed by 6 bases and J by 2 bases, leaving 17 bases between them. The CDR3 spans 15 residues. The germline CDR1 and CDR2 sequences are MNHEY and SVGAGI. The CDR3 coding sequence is TGTGCCAGCAGCTACACCCCGGACAGCGCCTACGAGCAGTACTTC. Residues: CASSYTPDSAYEQYF.

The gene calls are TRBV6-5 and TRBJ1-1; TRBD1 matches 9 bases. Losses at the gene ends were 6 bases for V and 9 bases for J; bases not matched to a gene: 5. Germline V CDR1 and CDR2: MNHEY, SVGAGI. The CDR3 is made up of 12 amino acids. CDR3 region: CASRTGGDQAFF. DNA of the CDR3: TGTGCCAGCAGGACAGGGGGGGACCAAGCTTTCTTT.

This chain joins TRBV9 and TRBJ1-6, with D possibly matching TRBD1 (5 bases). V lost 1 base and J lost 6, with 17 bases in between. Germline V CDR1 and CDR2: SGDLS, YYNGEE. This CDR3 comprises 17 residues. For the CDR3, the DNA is TGTGCCAGCAGCGTAAGTCCAGGAGGGGCAGGTAATTCACCCCTCCACTTT. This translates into CASSVSPGGAGNSPLHF.

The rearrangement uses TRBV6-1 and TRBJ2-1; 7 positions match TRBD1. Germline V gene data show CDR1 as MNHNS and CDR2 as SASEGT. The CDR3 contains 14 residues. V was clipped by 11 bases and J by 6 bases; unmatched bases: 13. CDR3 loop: CASHQGVSGNEQFF. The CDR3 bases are TGTGCCTCTCATCAGGGGGTGTCGGGCAATGAGCAGTTCTTC.

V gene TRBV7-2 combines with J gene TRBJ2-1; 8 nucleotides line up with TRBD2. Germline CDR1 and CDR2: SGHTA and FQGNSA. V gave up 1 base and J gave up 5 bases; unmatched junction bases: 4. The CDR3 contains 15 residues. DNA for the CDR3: TGTGCCAGCAGCTTAGGGCTAGCGGGTAACAATGAGCAGTTCTTC. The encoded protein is CASSLGLAGNNEQFF.

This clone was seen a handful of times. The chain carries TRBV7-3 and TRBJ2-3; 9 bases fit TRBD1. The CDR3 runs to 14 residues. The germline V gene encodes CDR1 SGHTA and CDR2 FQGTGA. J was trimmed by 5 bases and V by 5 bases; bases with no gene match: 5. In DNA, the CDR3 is TGTGCCAGCAGCCCAAACAGGGGGCAAGATACGCAGTATTTT. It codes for CASSPNRGQDTQYF.

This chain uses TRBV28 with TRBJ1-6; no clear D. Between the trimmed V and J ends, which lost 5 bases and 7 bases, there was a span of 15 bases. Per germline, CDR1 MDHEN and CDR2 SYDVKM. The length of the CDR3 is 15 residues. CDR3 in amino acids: CASSAGLGVNSPLHF. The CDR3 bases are TGTGCCAGCAGTGCGGGCCTCGGGGTCAATTCACCCCTCCACTTT.

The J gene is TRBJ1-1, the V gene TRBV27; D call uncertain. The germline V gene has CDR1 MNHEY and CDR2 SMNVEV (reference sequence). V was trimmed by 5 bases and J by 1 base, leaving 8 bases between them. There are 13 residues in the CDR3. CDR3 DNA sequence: TGTGCCAGCAGTGCCGGTTGGAACACTGAAGCTTTCTTT. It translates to CASSAGWNTEAFF.

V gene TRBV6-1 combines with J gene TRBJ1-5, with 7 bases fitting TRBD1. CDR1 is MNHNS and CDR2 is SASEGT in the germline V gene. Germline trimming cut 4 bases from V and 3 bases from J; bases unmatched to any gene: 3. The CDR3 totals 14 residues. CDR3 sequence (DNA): TGTGCCAGCAGTGTTGGGACAGTCAATCAGCCCCAGCATTTT. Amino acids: CASSVGTVNQPQHF.

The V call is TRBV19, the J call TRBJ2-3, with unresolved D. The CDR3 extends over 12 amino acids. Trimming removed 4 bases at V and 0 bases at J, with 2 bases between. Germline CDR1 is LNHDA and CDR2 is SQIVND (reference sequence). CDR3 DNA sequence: TGTGCCAGTAGTACTAGCACAGATACGCAGTATTTT. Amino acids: CASSTSTDTQYF.

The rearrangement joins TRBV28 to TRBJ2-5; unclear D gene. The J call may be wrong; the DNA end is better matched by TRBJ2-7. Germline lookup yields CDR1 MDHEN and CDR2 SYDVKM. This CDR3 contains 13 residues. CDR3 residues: CASSGTLVYEQYF. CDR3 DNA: TGTGCCAGCAGTGGTACCCTTGTATACGAGCAGTACTTC.

CDR3 sequence reads: CASSVGDRGGTDTQYF. CDR3 DNA: TGTGCCAGCAGCGTGGGGGACAGGGGAGGGACAGATACGCAGTATTTT. The chain uses TRBV9 and TRBJ2-3; 10 bases map to TRBD1. Germline values: CDR1 SGDLS, CDR2 YYNGEE. V shed 2 bases, J shed 3 bases, and the junction held 6 bases outside the gene matches. CDR3 length: 16 amino acids.

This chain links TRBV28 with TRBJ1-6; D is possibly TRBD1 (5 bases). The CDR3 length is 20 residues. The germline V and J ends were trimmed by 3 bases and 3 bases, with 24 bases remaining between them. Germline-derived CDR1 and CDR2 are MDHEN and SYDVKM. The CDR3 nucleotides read TGTGCCAGCAGTTTGGTGAACTTATTTGGGGGGAGCTTCTATAATTCACCCCTCCACTTT. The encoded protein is CASSLVNLFGGSFYNSPLHF.

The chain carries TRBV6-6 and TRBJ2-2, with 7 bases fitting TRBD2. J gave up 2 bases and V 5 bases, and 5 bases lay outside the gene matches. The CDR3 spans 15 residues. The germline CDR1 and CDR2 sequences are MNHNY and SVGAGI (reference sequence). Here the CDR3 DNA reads TGTGCCAGCAGTCCCAGCGGGGCTAACACCGGGGAGCTGTTTTTT. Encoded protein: CASSPSGANTGELFF.

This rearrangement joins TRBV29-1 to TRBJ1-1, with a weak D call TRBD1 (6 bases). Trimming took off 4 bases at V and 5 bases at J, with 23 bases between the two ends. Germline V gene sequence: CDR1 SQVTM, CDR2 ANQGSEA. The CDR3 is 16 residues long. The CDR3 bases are TGCAGCGTTGCGGTCCCTAACAGGGTGGGTCCGACTGAAGCTTTCTTT. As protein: CSVAVPNRVGPTEAFF.

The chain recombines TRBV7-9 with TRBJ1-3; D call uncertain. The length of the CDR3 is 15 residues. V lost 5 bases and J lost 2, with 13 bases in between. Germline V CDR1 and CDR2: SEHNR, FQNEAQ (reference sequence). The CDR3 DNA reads TGTGCCAGCAGCCCCGATGGGAGAACTGGAAACACCATATATTTT. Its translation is CASSPDGRTGNTIYF.

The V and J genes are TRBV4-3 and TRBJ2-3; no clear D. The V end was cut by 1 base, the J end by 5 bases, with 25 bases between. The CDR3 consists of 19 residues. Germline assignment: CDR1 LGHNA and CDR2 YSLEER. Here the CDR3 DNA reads TGCGCCAGCAGCCAAGCTTATTTAGTCGGAGAATCCCCGGGAGATACGCAGTATTTT. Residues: CASSQAYLVGESPGDTQYF.

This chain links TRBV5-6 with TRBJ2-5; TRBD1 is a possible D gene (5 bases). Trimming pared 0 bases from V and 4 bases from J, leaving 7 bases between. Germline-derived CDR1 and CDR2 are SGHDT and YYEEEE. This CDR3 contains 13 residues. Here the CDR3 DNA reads TGTGCCAGCAGCTTGGCAGGGATAGAGACCCAGTACTTC. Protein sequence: CASSLAGIETQYF. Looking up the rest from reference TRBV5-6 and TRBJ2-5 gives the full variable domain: DAGVTQSPTHLIKTRGQQVTLRCSPKSGHDTVSWYQQALGQGPQFIFQYYEEEERQRGNFPDRFSGHQFPNYSSELNVNALLLGDSALYLCASSLAGIETQYFGPGTRLLVL.

CDR3 bases: TGTGCCAGCAGCCTACAGGGGTACAATGAGCAGTTCTTC. The encoded protein is CASSLQGYNEQFF. V usage is TRBV7-6 and J usage is TRBJ2-1; 7 bases fit TRBD1. Germline lookup yields CDR1 SGHVS and CDR2 FNYEAQ. Trimming at V came to 5 bases and at J to 4 bases, leaving 2 bases not matched to a gene. The CDR3 is 13 residues long.

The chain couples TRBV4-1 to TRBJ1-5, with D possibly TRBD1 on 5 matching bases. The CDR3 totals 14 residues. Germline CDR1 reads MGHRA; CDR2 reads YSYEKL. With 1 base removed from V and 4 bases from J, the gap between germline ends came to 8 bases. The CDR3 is CASSQVGENQPQHF. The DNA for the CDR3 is TGCGCCAGCAGCCAAGTAGGGGAAAATCAGCCCCAGCATTTT.